The TCR beta chain described here comes from a study of blood T cells in healthy people across ages (dated by TCRdb to the mid-2010s). With respect to the entire study: In model experiments, roughly one uniquely barcoded TCR beta cDNA molecule per two T cells was captured by template switching. To avoid experimental bias, donors of different ages were randomly spread across the sequencing lanes. The study measured age-related changes in TCR beta repertoire diversity using deep sequencing normalized with unique cDNA molecular identifiers. Four age groups were formed from the donors: young (average about 17 years), middle-aged (approximately 42), aged (roughly 56) and long-lived (about 80). For two donors (one aged 18 to 30 and one aged 80 or older), the study analyzed two additional independent replicas of 1 million unique cDNA reads from the same blood draw.

Here is what the overall study found, with its caveats: The percentage of naive T cells measured by flow cytometry correlated strongly with observed TCR beta diversity. As age increased, observed TCR beta diversity per million T cells dropped in a roughly linear way, and a significant reduction was already evident by age around 41. Estimates of total diversity based on one million sequenced T cells were considered lower bounds and underestimates. Compared with the aged group, more naive CD4+ T cells, fewer expanded clones and increased TCR diversity were shown by the long-lived group, suggesting age selection. Bulk unsorted PBMC profiling prevented conclusive comparison of naive and antigen-experienced compartments. The CMV infection status of donors was not known, potentially confounding age-related changes in expanded clonotypes.

The approximately 39 donors, aged roughly 6 to 90 years, were systemically healthy Caucasian individuals from Russia. Each donor gave around 9 milliliters of peripheral blood, collected into EDTA-treated Vacutainer tubes. Ficoll-Paque density-gradient centrifugation was used to isolate PBMCs, with at least 7 million per sample. Trizol reagent was used to extract total RNA from PBMCs, with at least 6 micrograms per sample. For every donor, an aliquot of PBMCs went through flow cytometry to measure the percentages of naive CD45RAhigh/CD27high T cells. Library prep was done by 5' RACE. The instrument was an Illumina HiSeq 2500. The second PCR ran for about 6 to 12 cycles and used a J-beta primer mix along with a sample-barcoded 5' primer. Each TCR beta cDNA molecule received a unique molecular identifier from a template-switch 5' adaptor carrying 12 random nucleotides. Each sample yielded at least 3 million CDR3-containing paired-end reads. First-strand cDNA was synthesized from all RNA with the Mint cDNA synthesis kit, primed by a TRBC-specific oligonucleotide. Following uracil-DNA glycosylase treatment, all cDNA underwent a first 18-cycle PCR with the universal primers M1SS and BC2_uni_R. The original pipeline was this. For normalization, 1 million high-quality reads, each with a distinct molecular identifier, were randomly selected from each sample. Reads with shared molecular identifiers were discarded instead of being binned into consensus sequences. MiTCR, run with a Q25 quality threshold and the strictest error-elimination algorithm, handled CDR3 identification, clonotype clustering and error correction. A nonparametric unseen species model with Euler transformation was used to estimate lower-bound total TCR beta diversity. TCRdb reran the public reads through fastp at Q25 and MiXCR, keeping productive beta chains. Entries that share a CDR3 protein sequence are merged under the most common genes and DNA. TCRdb, rather than the study authors, made the V and J calls. The sample table holds about 730,000 distinct CDR3 sequences, of which roughly 45% were seen once. More than 20% of the sample is taken by the ten largest.

From V the trimming removes 2 bases and from J it removes 3 bases, while the gene matches leave 4 bases of the junction unaccounted for. CDR1 and CDR2, looked up from the germline V gene, are SGHTA and FQGNSA. The CDR3 has 15 amino acids, counting the end cysteine and phenylalanine. The CDR3 DNA has 45 bases and is translated from base 1. This clonotype was seen a handful of times. Its target antigen remains unknown. The sample holds no much larger clone one base away, and base qualities are not on file. The sequence was obtained from a woman aged 55 to 70 in good health. Sequenced sample: blood. Rearrangement joined TRBV7-2 to TRBJ2-7; 10 nucleotides in the junction match TRBD1. The nucleotide sequence reads as follows: TGTGCCAGCAGCTTATGGGGACAGGGGAGCTACGAGCAGTACTTC. Translated, this gives CASSLWGQGSYEQYF.